The 27 T cell receptor beta chains in this list originate from one sample, sequenced in a study of beta chain features in type 1 diabetes. Study results and caveats: TCRB CDR3 length was moderately but significantly reduced in all four CD4+ subsets of Type 1 diabetes patients.

The authors reverse transcribed all of the isolated RNA, so sequencing captured expressed TCRB transcripts. Method: immunoSEQ multiplex PCR; TCRdb's copy keeps in-frame clones and lacks some. Here the sample spans about 28,000 clones, approximately 65% being singletons. The antigens these receptors bind are not known. Sequences were obtained from Tregs from blood. These TCRs come from a woman aged 25 to 39 with type 1 diabetes.

The CDR3 here is CASSVAAGDSLAQQYF. CDR3 coding DNA: TGTGCCAGCAGCGTAGCAGCCGGGGACAGTTTAGCGCAGCAGTACTTC. The V call is TRBV9, the J call TRBJ2-7; 7 nucleotides line up with TRBD1. Trimming took 0 bases from V and 8 from J; bases not matched to a gene: 14. In germline, CDR1 is SGDLS, CDR2 YYNGEE. This CDR3 comprises 16 residues. The entire variable domain, with the rest obtained from reference TRBV9 and TRBJ2-7, is as follows: DSGVTQTPKHLITATGQRVTLRCSPRSGDLSVYWYQQSLDQGLQFLIQYYNGEERAKGNILERFSAQQFPDLHSELNLSSLELGDSALYFCASSVAAGDSLAQQYFGPGTRLTVT.

The chain joins TRBV28 to TRBJ2-1; the match to TRBD2 covers 8 bases. Germline V gene sequence: CDR1 MDHEN, CDR2 SYDVKM. J was trimmed by 14 bases and V by 6 bases; bases with no gene match: 21. The CDR3 is 16 amino acids. CDR3 DNA: TGTGCCAGCAGACCAATTCTAGCGGGTTCGACCCGGAAGGAGTTCTTC. Residues: CASRPILAGSTRKEFF.

V is TRBV23-1 and J is TRBJ2-5; D uncertain. The J call may be faulty, since TRBJ2-7 better matches the DNA end. TRBV23-1 is noted as an ORF with a role that remains uncertain. This CDR3 spans 14 amino acids. CDR3 sequence: CASSQLLQSHEQYF. The CDR3 nucleotides are TGCGCCAGCAGTCAACTTCTACAGTCCCACGAGCAGTACTTC.

As for this clone: The junction does not match germline at one end; this may be a read error. The gene calls are TRBV5-8 and TRBJ1-3, with a tentative D call TRBD1 (6 bases). This CDR3 spans 16 amino acids. Germline CDR1 SGHTS, CDR2 YDEGEE. CDR3 bases: TGTGCCAGCAGTTTGGACAGTCGAAGCTCTGGAAACACCATATATTTT. Amino acid sequence: CASSLDSRSSGNTIYF.

V is TRBV6-1 and J is TRBJ2-7; 7 bases agree with TRBD2. The CDR3 sequence is 13 residues long. CDR1 and CDR2 from the germline V gene are MNHNS and SASEGT. The CDR3 loop reads CVSQAGPNYEQYF. The CDR3 nucleotides are TGTGTTTCCCAAGCGGGACCCAACTACGAGCAGTACTTC.

V gene TRBV2 combines with J gene TRBJ2-1; perhaps TRBD2 as D (6 bases). The CDR3 totals 13 residues. CDR1 and CDR2 from the germline V gene are SNHLY and FYNNEI. The V gene lost 7 bases and the J gene lost 10 bases, with 17 bases spanning the gap. The CDR3 sequence is CASTPREWMEQFF. CDR3 in DNA: TGTGCCAGCACTCCTCGGGAGTGGATGGAGCAGTTCTTC.

This chain links TRBV30 with TRBJ1-5; 8 bases fit TRBD1. The CDR3 covers 15 residues. The germline V gene encodes CDR1 GTSNPN and CDR2 SVGIG (reference sequence). V lost 0 bases, J lost 4 bases, and 5 bases stayed unmatched. The CDR3 sequence: CAWSVGTGLNQPQHF. CDR3 nucleotides: TGTGCCTGGAGTGTGGGGACAGGCCTTAATCAGCCCCAGCATTTT.

V usage is TRBV5-1 and J usage is TRBJ1-4; D gene unclear. V was shortened by 5 bases and J by 12 bases, with 14 bases between the two germline ends. CDR1 is SGHRS, CDR2 YFSETQ, per germline. The CDR3 spans 12 residues. The CDR3: CASRRDQEELFF. The DNA of the CDR3 is TGCGCCAGCAGACGAGACCAGGAGGAACTGTTTTTT.

The rearrangement joins TRBV30 to TRBJ2-1; perhaps TRBD1 as D (5 bases). Germline values: CDR1 GTSNPN, CDR2 SVGIG (reference sequence). CDR3 length equals 13 residues. V shed 1 base and J shed 6 bases, with 10 bases lying between them. The CDR3 sequence: CAWSGGAFNEQFF. The CDR3 coding sequence is TGTGCCTGGAGTGGTGGGGCCTTCAATGAGCAGTTCTTC. The full variable domain, rest sourced from reference TRBV30 and TRBJ2-1, is SQTIHQWPATLVQPVGSPLSLECTVEGTSNPNLYWYRQAAGRGLQLLFYSVGIGQISSEVPQNLSASRPQDRQFILSSKKLLLSDSGFYLCAWSGGAFNEQFFGPGTRLTVL.

The sample holds a few counts of this clone. This chain connects TRBV6-5 to TRBJ2-1; 10 bases fit TRBD2. Germline V lookup: CDR1 MNHEY, CDR2 SVGAGI. The CDR3 contains 15 residues. The junction had 8 bases not matched to a gene; V was cut back by 6 bases and J by 6 bases. DNA of the CDR3: TGTGCCAGCAGCCAGCTAGCGGGAGTTCGCAATGAGCAGTTCTTC. It codes for CASSQLAGVRNEQFF.

This clone was seen only once. The rearrangement joins TRBV5-6 to TRBJ2-2, with TRBD1 as a possible D gene (6 bases). Germline CDR1 SGHDT, CDR2 YYEEEE. The CDR3 spans 14 residues. The V gene lost 0 bases and the J gene lost 7 bases, with 10 bases spanning the gap. CDR3 in DNA: TGTGCCAGCAGCTTGGCAGGGGCGAGCGGGGAGCTGTTTTTT. Translated: CASSLAGASGELFF.

J is TRBJ2-7 and V is TRBV19; 10 bases are a match to TRBD2. CDR3 length: 14 amino acids. Per the germline V gene, CDR1 is LNHDA and CDR2 is SQIVND (reference sequence). V shed 2 bases, J shed 7 bases, and the junction held 5 bases outside the gene matches. This CDR3 is CASSILAGVREQYF. The CDR3 region has the DNA TGTGCCAGTAGTATACTAGCGGGAGTCCGAGAGCAGTACTTC.

V usage is TRBV7-8 and J usage is TRBJ2-3; D remains ambiguous. Germline V gene sequence: CDR1 SGHVS, CDR2 FQNEAQ. The CDR3 runs 11 residues. Trimming cost V 5 bases and J 5 bases, with 5 bases left between them. CDR3 DNA sequence: TGTGCCAGCAGCATTCTAGATACGCAGTATTTT. Protein sequence: CASSILDTQYF.

The chain has TRBV7-9 and TRBJ1-5, with D possibly TRBD1 on 5 matching bases. The germline gives CDR1 SEHNR, CDR2 FQNEAQ (reference sequence). This CDR3 comprises 17 residues. The ends were cut back, 1 base at V and 3 bases at J, with 16 bases in the middle. In nucleotides, the CDR3 is TGTGCCAGCAGCTTAGGAAGGGGCGGGAATCTCAATCAGCCCCAGCATTTT. It specifies CASSLGRGGNLNQPQHF.

This clone occurred once. The chain has TRBV27 and TRBJ2-1; D is unresolved. Looked up from germline, CDR1 is MNHEY and CDR2 is SMNVEV (reference sequence). This CDR3 has 13 amino acids. V lost 4 bases, J lost 6 bases, and 10 bases lay in between. DNA of the CDR3: TGTGCCAGCAGTTCACGGGTAGTCAATGAGCAGTTCTTC. Residues: CASSSRVVNEQFF.

The rearrangement joins TRBV29-1 to TRBJ2-3; 7 nucleotides match TRBD1. With V trimmed by 4 bases and J by 3 bases, 7 bases remained unmatched. The CDR3 covers 14 residues. Looked up from germline, CDR1 is SQVTM and CDR2 is ANQGSEA. CDR3 residues: CSVVRGLSTDTQYF. The CDR3 DNA reads TGCAGCGTTGTAAGGGGGCTTAGTACAGATACGCAGTATTTT.

The V call is TRBV6-5, the J call TRBJ2-3; TRBD1 matches 8 bases. V lost 7 bases, J lost 5 bases, and 8 bases stayed unmatched. Germline-derived CDR1 and CDR2 are MNHEY and SVGAGI. This CDR3 comprises 14 residues. The CDR3 protein is CASTRTGPRDTQYF. CDR3 bases: TGTGCCAGCACTCGGACAGGGCCACGAGATACGCAGTATTTT.

In its sample, this clone was seen a few times. This sequence joins TRBV9 and TRBJ1-5, with 9 bases fitting TRBD1. V was clipped by 4 bases and J by 1 base; unmatched bases: 3. CDR1 is SGDLS and CDR2 is YYNGEE in the germline V gene. The CDR3 is 15 amino acids. The CDR3 sequence: CASSIGQGSNQPQHF. In DNA form, the CDR3 reads TGTGCCAGCAGCATAGGACAGGGGAGCAATCAGCCCCAGCATTTT.

The chain couples TRBV30 to TRBJ1-1; 7 bases are shared with TRBD1. CDR1 GTSNPN and CDR2 SVGIG come from the germline V gene (reference sequence). This CDR3 contains 11 residues. Trimming cost V 4 bases and J 10 bases; bases outside gene matches: 6. This chain's CDR3 is CAWNRQGPAFF. The CDR3 bases are TGTGCCTGGAACCGACAGGGACCAGCTTTCTTT. Complete variable domain (other parts from reference TRBV30 and TRBJ1-1): SQTIHQWPATLVQPVGSPLSLECTVEGTSNPNLYWYRQAAGRGLQLLFYSVGIGQISSEVPQNLSASRPQDRQFILSSKKLLLSDSGFYLCAWNRQGPAFFGQGTRLTVV.

The V gene is TRBV11-2, the J gene TRBJ1-1, with no clear D. V was cut by 5 bases and J by 5 bases, with 12 bases left in between. Germline V gene data show CDR1 as SGHAT and CDR2 as FQNNGV. There are 13 residues in the CDR3. The CDR3 bases are TGTGCCAGCAGCATCATCGGGAGTACTGAAGCTTTCTTT. Translating gives CASSIIGSTEAFF.

The J gene is TRBJ2-1, the V gene TRBV10-3, with TRBD1 as a possible D gene (6 bases). V was trimmed by 10 bases and J by 8 bases, leaving 21 bases between them. The CDR3 length is 14 residues. Germline loops: CDR1 ENHRY, CDR2 SYGVKD. The CDR3 region is CATRGRDIPDEQFF. Here the CDR3 DNA reads TGTGCCACCAGGGGCCGGGACATTCCCGATGAGCAGTTCTTC.

This clone was seen a handful of times. The V and J genes are TRBV2 and TRBJ2-1; 9 bases map to TRBD1. The CDR3 contains 14 residues. V trimming: 7 bases; J trimming: 4 bases; junction bases outside the gene matches: 5. CDR1 and CDR2 from the germline V gene are SNHLY and FYNNEI. The CDR3 DNA is TGTGCCAGCAAAAACAGGGGGCCTTACAATGAGCAGTTCTTC. It translates to CASKNRGPYNEQFF. Full variable domain (remainder filled in from reference TRBV2 and TRBJ2-1): EPEVTQTPSHQVTQMGQEVILRCVPISNHLYFYWYRQILGQKVEFLVSFYNNEISEKSEIFDDQFSVERPDGSNFTLKIRSTKLEDSAMYFCASKNRGPYNEQFFGPGTRLTVL.

This clone was counted only a few times. This chain joins TRBV15 and TRBJ2-5, with D unresolved. Trimming removed 3 bases from V and 4 bases from J, with 9 bases in between. The CDR3 loop spans 13 amino acids. In germline, CDR1 is LNHNV, CDR2 YYDKDF (reference sequence). As DNA, the CDR3 is TGTGCCACCAGCAGGGGTAGCCGAGAGACCCAGTACTTC. It yields the protein CATSRGSRETQYF.

The chain joins TRBV7-2 to TRBJ1-2; 7 bases fit TRBD1. The CDR3 runs to 13 residues. The germline CDR1 and CDR2 sequences are SGHTA and FQGNSA. V was clipped by 6 bases and J by 8 bases; unmatched bases: 9. In DNA, the CDR3 is TGTGCCAGCAGTATTGAGGGGGCGGGGGGCTACACCTTC. It specifies CASSIEGAGGYTF.

The CDR3 region is CASSWRLAGNEQFF. The CDR3 DNA reads TGCGCCAGCAGCTGGAGACTAGCGGGAAATGAGCAGTTCTTC. The J gene is TRBJ2-1, the V gene TRBV5-1; 11 nucleotides agree with TRBD2. With 3 bases clipped from V and 7 bases from J, the junction kept 3 bases outside the gene matches. There are 14 residues in the CDR3. Germline V lookup: CDR1 SGHRS, CDR2 YFSETQ.

This clone was observed a single time. The rearrangement uses TRBV2 and TRBJ2-2; 9 nucleotides match TRBD1. Germline V lookup: CDR1 SNHLY, CDR2 FYNNEI. This CDR3 has 14 amino acids. The trim removed 7 bases at V and 5 bases at J, leaving 5 bases unmatched. CDR3 coding DNA: TGTGCCAGCACCGGGACAGGGTTTACCGGGGAGCTGTTTTTT. It codes for CASTGTGFTGELFF.

A remark on this clone: A junction end diverges from the germline sequence, so it may reflect a read error. This sequence joins TRBV7-9 and TRBJ1-1; possible D gene TRBD1, 6 bases. CDR1 is SEHNR, CDR2 FQNEAQ, per germline (reference sequence). The CDR3 is 14 residues long. CDR3 coding DNA: TGTGCCAGCAGCTTCAGAGACAGGAACACTGAAGCTTCCTTT. Its protein product is CASSFRDRNTEASF.